The TCR beta chain under discussion was sequenced for a study of OX40 agonist ivuxolimab in advanced cancers. Some clones are missing from TCRdb's copy, which holds only in-frame ones; the method was immunoSEQ multiplex PCR. The sample records tens of thousands of clones, approximately 86% being singletons. There are 16 residues in the CDR3. Germline loops: CDR1 SGHDT, CDR2 YYEEEE. The junction had 8 bases not matched to a gene; V was cut back by 2 bases and J by 2 bases. The rearrangement joins TRBV5-6 to TRBJ2-7; 9 bases match TRBD1. The clonotype comes from an adult with an advanced solid tumor such as melanoma, head and neck, liver or kidney cancer. This specimen consisted of CD4+ or CD8+ T cells sorted from blood, obtained in a trial of the OX40 agonist ivuxolimab. CDR3 DNA: TGTGCCAGCAGCTTTTTTAAGGGACAGGGCCCCTACGAGCAGTACTTC. It yields the protein CASSFFKGQGPYEQYF.